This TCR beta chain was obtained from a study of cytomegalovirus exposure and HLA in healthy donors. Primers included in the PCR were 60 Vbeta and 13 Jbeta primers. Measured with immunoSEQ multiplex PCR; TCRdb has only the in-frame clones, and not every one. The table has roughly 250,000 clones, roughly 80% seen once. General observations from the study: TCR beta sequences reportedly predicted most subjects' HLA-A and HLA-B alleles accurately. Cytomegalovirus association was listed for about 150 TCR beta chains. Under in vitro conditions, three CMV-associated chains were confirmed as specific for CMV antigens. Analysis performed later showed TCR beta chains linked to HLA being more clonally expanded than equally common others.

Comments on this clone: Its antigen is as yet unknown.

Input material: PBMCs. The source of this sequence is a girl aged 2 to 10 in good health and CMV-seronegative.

The CDR3 loop reads CASSLASFLAGGNTGELFF. The CDR3 nucleotides are TGTGCCAGCAGCTTGGCCTCTTTTCTAGCGGGAGGAAACACCGGGGAGCTGTTTTTT. V is TRBV5-8 and J is TRBJ2-2; 11 bases are shared with TRBD2. This CDR3 comprises 19 residues. The ends lost 0 bases at V and 2 bases at J; junction bases unmatched: 9. Germline V gene data show CDR1 as SGHTS and CDR2 as YDEGEE. Drawing the rest from reference TRBV5-8 and TRBJ2-2, the complete variable domain is EAGVTQSPTHLIKTRGQQATLRCSPISGHTSVYWYQQALGLGLQFLLWYDEGEERNRGNFPPRFSGRQFPNYSSELNVNALELEDSALYLCASSLASFLAGGNTGELFFGEGSRLTVL.